These T cell receptor beta chains were read from a single sample in a study of blood T cell repertoires in COVID-19. Sequencing was performed with immunoSEQ multiplex PCR; in TCRdb, only in-frame clones are kept and a portion is missing. The repertoire holds over 300,000 clones, with around 87% as singletons. Sequencing was carried out using PBMCs or T cells enriched from blood (not recorded which). These receptors all come from a woman aged 30 to 39 with acute COVID-19. Both conserved end residues are part of each CDR3. The order of the fields is V gene, clone size, J gene, D gene, CDR3 DNA, CDR3 protein. The D gene is left open where the match is weak. Clone size, where shown, is once, few, many, or a class for clones that have expanded.

v_gene: TRBV6-5; abundance: -; j_gene: TRBJ2-2; d_gene: -; CDR3nt: TGTGCCAGCAGTCGCACCGGGGAGCTGTTTTTT; CDR3aa: CASSRTGELFF
v_gene: TRBV9; abundance: few; j_gene: TRBJ2-1; d_gene: TRBD1; CDR3nt: TGTGCCAGCAGCGCCCGGGACAGGCCGTACAATGAGCAGTTCTTC; CDR3aa: CASSARDRPYNEQFF
v_gene: TRBV24-1; abundance: -; j_gene: TRBJ1-2; d_gene: TRBD1; CDR3nt: TGTGCCACCAGTGATGGAGGACAGGGGAGCTATGGCTACACCTTC; CDR3aa: CATSDGGQGSYGYTF
v_gene: TRBV5-1; abundance: -; j_gene: TRBJ1-1; d_gene: -; CDR3nt: TGCGCCAGCAGCTTACACCAGGGGAACACTGAAGCTTTCTTT; CDR3aa: CASSLHQGNTEAFF
v_gene: TRBV4-1; abundance: -; j_gene: TRBJ1-4; d_gene: TRBD1; CDR3nt: TGCGCCAGCAGCCCGAACGTGGGACAGGGGGCAACTAATGAAAAACTGTTTTTT; CDR3aa: CASSPNVGQGATNEKLFF
v_gene: TRBV7-9; abundance: -; j_gene: TRBJ2-7; d_gene: TRBD1; CDR3nt: TGTGCCAGCAGCTTCGTAGGACAGGAAAAGCAGTACTTC; CDR3aa: CASSFVGQEKQYF
v_gene: TRBV19; abundance: -; j_gene: TRBJ2-7; d_gene: TRBD2; CDR3nt: TGTGCCAGTAGATCAGCGGGGGGCTTCTACGAGCAGTACTTC; CDR3aa: CASRSAGGFYEQYF
v_gene: TRBV7-3; abundance: -; j_gene: TRBJ1-4; d_gene: -; CDR3nt: TGTGCCAGCCGCCTAAACAGACCGAATGAAAAACTGTTTTTT; CDR3aa: CASRLNRPNEKLFF
v_gene: TRBV5-4; abundance: -; j_gene: TRBJ2-3; d_gene: TRBD2; CDR3nt: TGTGCCAGCAGCTTGGGAGTTAGCGGGGGGTTAAATACGCAGTATTTT; CDR3aa: CASSLGVSGGLNTQYF
v_gene: TRBV5-4; abundance: -; j_gene: TRBJ1-1; d_gene: TRBD1; CDR3nt: TGTGCCAGCAGCCGATGGGACAGCTTGAACACTGAAGCTTTCTTT; CDR3aa: CASSRWDSLNTEAFF
v_gene: TRBV24-1; abundance: -; j_gene: TRBJ2-3; d_gene: TRBD2; CDR3nt: TGTGCCACCAGTGACGCTAGCGGGGCCAGCACAGATACGCAGTATTTT; CDR3aa: CATSDASGASTDTQYF
v_gene: TRBV9; abundance: -; j_gene: TRBJ1-1; d_gene: -; CDR3nt: TGTGCCAGCAGCGTAGGTACAGGGATGGGCACTGAAGCTTTCTTT; CDR3aa: CASSVGTGMGTEAFF
v_gene: TRBV28; abundance: -; j_gene: TRBJ1-5; d_gene: TRBD1; CDR3nt: TGTGCCAGCAGTTTATGGTCCCGTGACAGGGTTGGAAGCAATCAGCCCCAGCATTTT; CDR3aa: CASSLWSRDRVGSNQPQHF
v_gene: TRBV9; abundance: -; j_gene: TRBJ2-7; d_gene: -; CDR3nt: TGTGCCAGCAGCCCGTTAGAGTCCATAGCCCCTTCCTACGAGCAGTACTTC; CDR3aa: CASSPLESIAPSYEQYF
v_gene: TRBV3-1/TRBV3-2; abundance: -; j_gene: TRBJ1-3; d_gene: -; CDR3nt: TGTGCCAGCAGCCAAGATTACGGCGGCGGAAACACCATATATTTT; CDR3aa: CASSQDYGGGNTIYF
v_gene: TRBV5-1; abundance: -; j_gene: TRBJ2-7; d_gene: -; CDR3nt: TGCGCCAGCAGCCCGGACAGCCCCTACGAGCAGTACTTC; CDR3aa: CASSPDSPYEQYF
v_gene: TRBV30; abundance: once; j_gene: TRBJ1-2; d_gene: -; CDR3nt: TGTGCCTGGAGAAGTTTAGGGGGTGGCGATGGCTACACCTTC; CDR3aa: CAWRSLGGGDGYTF
v_gene: TRBV5-8; abundance: -; j_gene: TRBJ1-2; d_gene: TRBD1; CDR3nt: TGTGCCAGCAGCTTCCAGGACAGGCCTAACTATGGCTACACCTTC; CDR3aa: CASSFQDRPNYGYTF
v_gene: TRBV4-3; abundance: -; j_gene: TRBJ1-3; d_gene: -; CDR3nt: TGCGCCAGCAGCCAAGATAATCAAGGACAAGGCATATATTTT; CDR3aa: CASSQDNQGQGIYF
v_gene: TRBV24-1; abundance: -; j_gene: TRBJ2-5; d_gene: TRBD2; CDR3nt: TGTGCCACCAGTGATTTGGCACTAGCGGGGGGCTCGGAGACCCAGTACTTC; CDR3aa: CATSDLALAGGSETQYF
v_gene: TRBV12-3/TRBV12-4; abundance: -; j_gene: TRBJ2-3; d_gene: -; CDR3nt: TGTGCCAGCAGCCCTCCCGGCGGTACGCAGTATTTT; CDR3aa: CASSPPGGTQYF
v_gene: TRBV7-9; abundance: -; j_gene: TRBJ2-3; d_gene: -; CDR3nt: TGTGCCAGCAGCTTTGGGGCGTACACAGATACGCAGTATTTT; CDR3aa: CASSFGAYTDTQYF
v_gene: TRBV9; abundance: -; j_gene: TRBJ1-5; d_gene: -; CDR3nt: TGTGCCAGCAGCGTAGATCCGTATCAGCCCCAGCATTTT; CDR3aa: CASSVDPYQPQHF